Following are 17 T cell receptor beta chains from one sample sequenced in a study of T cell repertoires and HLA-DP antigens. Clones were read by immunoSEQ multiplex PCR, and TCRdb kept only the in-frame ones, dropping some. The sample includes approximately 100,000 clones, about 89% of them seen just once. Their target antigens are unknown. Sequenced sample: CD4+ T cells from PBMCs. The receptors derive from a man aged 50 to 60 in good health and CMV-seronegative.

This chain joins TRBV6-1 and TRBJ2-2; 10 nucleotides line up with TRBD2. J gave up 2 bases and V 5 bases, and 2 bases lay outside the gene matches. The V gene's germline CDR1 is MNHNS and CDR2 SASEGT. The CDR3 totals 15 residues. As DNA, the CDR3 is TGTGCCAGCAGTAGCGGGGGGGCAAACACCGGGGAGCTGTTTTTT. Its translation is CASSSGGANTGELFF.

The rearrangement joins TRBV10-2 to TRBJ2-1; the D is unclear. CDR1 and CDR2 (germline): WSHSY, SAAADI. The CDR3 has 12 amino acids. V dropped 5 bases and J dropped 12 bases, with 14 bases sitting between them. The CDR3, as DNA: TGCGCCAGCAGTCCCAGTCAGAAACGGCAGTTCTTC. Protein: CASSPSQKRQFF.

V gene TRBV19 combines with J gene TRBJ1-1, with D unresolved. This CDR3 contains 12 residues. V shed 5 bases and J shed 4 bases, with 8 bases lying between them. CDR1 and CDR2 (germline): LNHDA, SQIVND (reference sequence). The CDR3 DNA is TGTGCCAGTAGTCGGGCAGCCACTGAAGCTTTCTTT. It is translated as CASSRAATEAFF.

The V and J genes are TRBV18 and TRBJ1-1, with D unresolved. CDR3 length equals 14 residues. Germline V gives CDR1 KGHSH, CDR2 LQKENI. With 1 base removed from V and 0 bases from J, the gap between germline ends came to 6 bases. The CDR3 nucleotides are TGTGCCAGCTCACCACAGGGCTTGAACACTGAAGCTTTCTTT. This codes for CASSPQGLNTEAFF.

This chain uses TRBV18 with TRBJ2-7, with a tentative D call TRBD1 (6 bases). Trimming pared 1 base from V and 3 bases from J, leaving 7 bases between. The CDR3 covers 13 residues. Per the germline V gene, CDR1 is KGHSH and CDR2 is LQKENI. The CDR3 DNA is TGTGCCAGCTCACCACGGACAGACTACGAGCAGTACTTC. Protein sequence: CASSPRTDYEQYF.

V is TRBV27 and J is TRBJ1-4; maybe TRBD1 (6 bases). Germline lookup yields CDR1 MNHEY and CDR2 SMNVEV (reference sequence). V dropped 5 bases and J dropped 7 bases, with 14 bases sitting between them. This CDR3 is built from 14 residues. The CDR3 bases are TGTGCCAGCAGTCAACAGGGCCGTGGTGAAAAACTGTTTTTT. This codes for CASSQQGRGEKLFF.

The chain is built from TRBV27 and TRBJ1-1; 9 positions match TRBD1. This CDR3 contains 16 residues. The ends lost 5 bases at V and 4 bases at J; junction bases unmatched: 11. The germline CDR1 and CDR2 sequences are MNHEY and SMNVEV (reference sequence). CDR3 coding DNA: TGTGCCAGCAGTCCTCAGACAGGGGGGGGAATCACTGAAGCTTTCTTT. It specifies CASSPQTGGGITEAFF.

This clone was detected once. This sequence joins TRBV25-1 and TRBJ1-4; maybe TRBD1 (5 bases). The germline V gene has CDR1 MGHDK and CDR2 SYGVNS. Trimming took off 3 bases at V and 4 bases at J, with 12 bases between the two ends. The CDR3 runs 15 residues. CDR3 in DNA: TGTGCCAGCAGTGATGCGGGGCATGGTAATGAAAAACTGTTTTTT. Amino acid sequence: CASSDAGHGNEKLFF.

The chain combines TRBV30 with TRBJ2-4; D might be TRBD1 (5 bases). This CDR3 contains 13 residues. The germline V and J ends were trimmed by 8 bases and 5 bases, with 16 bases remaining between them. Germline lookup yields CDR1 GTSNPN and CDR2 SVGIG (reference sequence). The CDR3 reads CATSWGKQNIQYF. CDR3 DNA: TGTGCCACCTCATGGGGCAAACAAAACATTCAGTACTTC.

The V call is TRBV5-1, the J call TRBJ2-5; D assignment may be TRBD1 or TRBD2 (5 bases each). Germline V lookup: CDR1 SGHRS, CDR2 YFSETQ. V was pared by 0 bases and J by 5 bases, with 17 bases between. The CDR3 spans 16 residues. Here the CDR3 DNA reads TGCGCCAGCAGCTTGGCCCCCGGGACGGCTTTCGAGACCCAGTACTTC. Amino acid sequence: CASSLAPGTAFETQYF.

The J gene is TRBJ2-3, the V gene TRBV5-8; TRBD2 agrees at 9 bases. The germline CDR1 and CDR2 sequences are SGHTS and YDEGEE. V was clipped by 0 bases and J by 0 bases; unmatched bases: 5. The CDR3 loop spans 17 amino acids. The CDR3 region has the DNA TGTGCCAGCAGCTTGGCCAGGACTAGCGTTAGCACAGATACGCAGTATTTT. Encoded protein: CASSLARTSVSTDTQYF.

The V call is TRBV30, the J call TRBJ2-1; the D is unclear. V dropped 6 bases and J dropped 0 bases, with 9 bases sitting between them. CDR1 and CDR2 from the germline V gene are GTSNPN and SVGIG (reference sequence). The CDR3 is 13 amino acids. CDR3 in amino acids: CACTLSSYNEQFF. The CDR3 DNA reads TGTGCCTGTACGCTTAGCTCCTACAATGAGCAGTTCTTC.

This chain joins TRBV19 and TRBJ2-3, with 13 bases aligning to TRBD2. Unmatched junction bases numbered 12, after V lost 5 bases and J lost 1 base. CDR1 LNHDA and CDR2 SQIVND come from the germline V gene (reference sequence). The CDR3 loop spans 19 amino acids. The CDR3 nucleotides are TGTGCCAGTAGTCCACGAAGGACTAGCGGGAGCTCTCGCACAGATACGCAGTATTTT. Protein product: CASSPRRTSGSSRTDTQYF. Full variable domain (rest looked up from reference TRBV19 and TRBJ2-3): DGGITQSPKYLFRKEGQNVTLSCEQNLNHDAMYWYRQDPGQGLRLIYYSQIVNDFQKGDIAEGYSVSREKKESFPLTVTSAQKNPTAFYLCASSPRRTSGSSRTDTQYFGPGTRLTVL.

This chain joins TRBV9 and TRBJ2-7; tentatively, D is TRBD1 (6 bases). V lost 1 base to trimming and J lost 2 bases, with 10 bases between them. This CDR3 is built from 14 residues. Per germline, CDR1 SGDLS and CDR2 YYNGEE. The CDR3 here is CASSVQGLAYEQYF. CDR3 nucleotide sequence: TGTGCCAGCAGCGTACAGGGGCTAGCCTACGAGCAGTACTTC.

J is TRBJ2-3 and V is TRBV19, with no clear D. V was clipped by 5 bases and J by 4 bases, with 13 bases between them. Germline values: CDR1 LNHDA, CDR2 SQIVND (reference sequence). The CDR3 has 14 amino acids. The DNA of the CDR3 is TGTGCCAGTAGTCCCCGTATTAAGGCAGATACGCAGTATTTT. The encoded protein is CASSPRIKADTQYF.

The chain recombines TRBV9 with TRBJ1-6, with TRBD1 as a possible D gene (5 bases). The germline CDR1 and CDR2 sequences are SGDLS and YYNGEE. This CDR3 is 12 amino acids long. The V gene lost 7 bases and the J gene lost 6 bases, with 8 bases spanning the gap. CDR3 sequence reads: CASGAANSPLHF. In DNA, the CDR3 is TGTGCCAGCGGGGCAGCTAATTCACCCCTCCACTTT.

This clone was counted once. The V call is TRBV11-2, the J call TRBJ2-7; 11 nucleotides agree with TRBD2. Germline lookup yields CDR1 SGHAT and CDR2 FQNNGV. The CDR3 has 15 residues. The ends lost 5 bases at V and 1 base at J; junction bases unmatched: 4. The CDR3 reads CASSERTSGSYEQYF. The CDR3 DNA reads as TGTGCCAGCAGCGAAAGGACTAGCGGGTCCTACGAGCAGTACTTC.